The clone carrying this TCR beta chain came up a few times. This entry comes from a study of T-cell reconstitution after alpha-beta-depleted transplantation in children. The library targeted TCRbeta and was prepared with unique molecular identifiers. In TCRdb, the PCR reads were re-called with MiXCR into one record per CDR3 protein. Among approximately 400,000 distinct CDR3 sequences listed, approximately 11% were seen once. The source was PBMCs from the stem cell graft donor, collected from the stem cell graft. The source is a human donor who donated a stem cell graft to a child with acute myeloid leukemia.

DNA for the CDR3: TGTGCCAGCAGCCACGGGGACAGGGGAAGCGGGGAGCTGTTTTTT. It specifies CASSHGDRGSGELFF. The V and J genes are TRBV7-3 and TRBJ2-2; the match to TRBD1 covers 10 bases. CDR3 length: 15 amino acids. V lost 5 bases to trimming and J lost 7 bases; unmatched junction nucleotides: 7. Germline CDR1 and CDR2: SGHTA and FQGTGA.